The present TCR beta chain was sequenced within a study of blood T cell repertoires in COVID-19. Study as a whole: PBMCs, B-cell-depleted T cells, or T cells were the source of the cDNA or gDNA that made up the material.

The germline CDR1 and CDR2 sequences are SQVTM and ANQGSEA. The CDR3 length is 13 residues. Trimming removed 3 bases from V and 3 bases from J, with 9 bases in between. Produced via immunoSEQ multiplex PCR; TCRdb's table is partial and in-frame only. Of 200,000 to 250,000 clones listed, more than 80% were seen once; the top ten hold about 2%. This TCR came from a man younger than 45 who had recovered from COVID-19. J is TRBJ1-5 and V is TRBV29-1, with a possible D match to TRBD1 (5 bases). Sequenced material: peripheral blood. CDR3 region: CSVEVGANQPQHF. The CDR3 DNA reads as TGCAGCGTTGAGGTTGGGGCCAATCAGCCCCAGCATTTT.